The 28 T cell receptor beta chains given below trace back to one sample, sequenced in a study of blood T cell repertoires in COVID-19 (dated by TCRdb to about 2020). Library generation was performed with the immunoSEQ multiplex PCR assay. The table was pulled from immuneACCESS by TCRdb, which kept in-frame rearrangements only. Such tables lose some clones; where checked, under half of the loss comes from unresolved V genes, and the rest has no known cause. Present in this sample are under 450,000 clones, approximately 77% of which were seen just once. Of the sample, more than 0.85% falls within the top ten clones. Sequenced: peripheral blood. Receptors were obtained from a human donor with acute or convalescent COVID-19. The donor label of this sample is uncertain.

The CDR3 DNA reads as TGCGCCAGCAGCTATACAGGGGGCGAGGCAAAACTGTTTTTT. Translated: CASSYTGGEAKLFF. V gene TRBV4-1 combines with J gene TRBJ1-4; 9 bases agree with TRBD1. CDR1 is MGHRA, CDR2 YSYEKL, per germline. J was trimmed by 10 bases and V by 5 bases; bases with no gene match: 8. The CDR3 is 14 amino acids.

CDR3 in DNA: TGCAGCGTCAGGGACAACGTAAACTATGGCTACACCTTC. This codes for CSVRDNVNYGYTF. V is TRBV29-1 and J is TRBJ1-2; TRBD1 is a possible D gene (6 bases). This CDR3 region has 13 residues. The V gene lost 6 bases and the J gene lost 2 bases, with 13 bases spanning the gap. Germline V gives CDR1 SQVTM, CDR2 ANQGSEA.

CDR3: CASSLTGVDGYTF. Here the CDR3 DNA reads TGTGCCAGCAGCTTGACAGGGGTCGATGGCTACACCTTC. This chain joins TRBV5-4 and TRBJ1-2; 7 positions agree with TRBD1. After removal of 1 base from V and 6 bases from J, the junction contained 3 bases not matched to a gene. Germline CDR1 SGHNT, CDR2 YYREEE (reference sequence). The CDR3 spans 13 residues. Filled out from reference TRBV5-4 and TRBJ1-2, the complete variable domain reads ETGVTQSPTHLIKTRGQQVTLRCSSQSGHNTVSWYQQALGQGPQFIFQYYREEENGRGNFPPRFSGLQFPNYSSELNVNALELDDSALYLCASSLTGVDGYTFGSGTRLTVV.

This clone was counted between two and nine times. The chain links TRBV28 to TRBJ2-7, with 8 bases matching TRBD2. V shed 3 bases and J 2 bases; nucleotides not matched to a gene: 0. Per the germline V gene, CDR1 is MDHEN and CDR2 is SYDVKM. The CDR3 extends over 13 amino acids. The DNA of the CDR3 is TGTGCCAGCAGTTTCGGGAGGGCCTACGAGCAGTACTTC. Protein: CASSFGRAYEQYF.

This chain joins TRBV5-1 and TRBJ1-2, with no clear D. Germline CDR1 SGHRS, CDR2 YFSETQ. This CDR3 region has 15 residues. V lost 4 bases, J lost 0 bases, and 13 bases lay in between. CDR3 DNA sequence: TGCGCCAGCAGCCGACTGACCGGAGCTAACTATGGCTACACCTTC. This translates into CASSRLTGANYGYTF.

The chain joins TRBV7-8 to TRBJ1-1; D is ambiguous. This CDR3 has 14 amino acids. Trimming removed 2 bases from V and 3 bases from J, with 10 bases in between. In germline, CDR1 is SGHVS, CDR2 FQNEAQ. CDR3 coding DNA: TGTGCCAGCAGCTTAATACTGCCCCACACTGAAGCTTTCTTT. Translating it yields CASSLILPHTEAFF. Looking up the rest from reference TRBV7-8 and TRBJ1-1 gives the full variable domain: GAGVSQSPRYKVAKRGQDVALRCDPISGHVSLFWYQQALGQGPEFLTYFQNEAQLDKSGLPSDRFFAERPEGSVSTLKIQRTQQEDSAVYLCASSLILPHTEAFFGQGTRLTVV.

V and J are TRBV19 and TRBJ2-3; D is perhaps TRBD2 (5 bases). The CDR3 runs to 14 residues. Germline values: CDR1 LNHDA, CDR2 SQIVND (reference sequence). V was pared by 7 bases and J by 2 bases, with 13 bases between. The CDR3 DNA reads as TGTGCCAGTAATACGGGAATCCTCACAGATACGCAGTATTTT. Amino acid sequence: CASNTGILTDTQYF.

V and J are TRBV5-1 and TRBJ1-1; 7 bases match TRBD1. This CDR3 spans 16 amino acids. Germline trimming cut 2 bases from V and 5 bases from J; bases unmatched to any gene: 12. Germline CDR1 is SGHRS and CDR2 is YFSETQ. CDR3 sequence: CASSLFEGAARTEAFF. CDR3 coding DNA: TGCGCCAGCAGCTTATTTGAGGGGGCTGCGAGGACTGAAGCTTTCTTT.

The chain carries TRBV5-1 and TRBJ2-2, with 8 bases matching TRBD1. The CDR3 sequence is 14 residues long. CDR1 and CDR2 from the germline V gene are SGHRS and YFSETQ. Unmatched junction bases numbered 8, after V lost 7 bases and J lost 6 bases. The CDR3 DNA reads as TGCGCCAGCTCGACAGGGGCCGAAGCCGGGGAGCTGTTTTTT. It specifies CASSTGAEAGELFF.

The chain is built from TRBV9 and TRBJ2-1; 8 bases fit TRBD2. The CDR3 covers 16 residues. Germline assignment: CDR1 SGDLS and CDR2 YYNGEE. V shed 0 bases, J shed 3 bases, and the junction held 5 bases outside the gene matches. The chain's CDR3 is CASSVVSGGLYNEQFF. For the CDR3, the DNA is TGTGCCAGCAGCGTAGTCAGCGGGGGACTCTACAATGAGCAGTTCTTC.

V and J are TRBV6-5 and TRBJ1-1; 10 bases map to TRBD1. The J segment lost 4 bases and the V segment lost 0 bases, leaving 2 bases of the junction unmatched. CDR1 is MNHEY, CDR2 SVGAGI, per germline. This CDR3 contains 15 residues. CDR3 in amino acids: CASSYSTGGFTEAFF. DNA for the CDR3: TGTGCCAGCAGTTACTCGACAGGGGGCTTCACTGAAGCTTTCTTT.

This clone came up once. The gene calls are TRBV19 and TRBJ2-3, with 10 bases aligning to TRBD2. Trimming removed 10 bases from V and 3 bases from J; junction bases left unmatched: 16. The CDR3 totals 17 residues. Looked up from germline, CDR1 is LNHDA and CDR2 is SQIVND (reference sequence). Written as DNA, the CDR3 is TGTGCCACCTCGTGGCTAGCGGGGGACCAAAGGACAGATACGCAGTATTTT. It codes for CATSWLAGDQRTDTQYF.

As regards this clone: Its ends do not fully match the called genes, so a read error is possible. Here the CDR3 reads CASSLGGQSTYEQYF. CDR3 DNA sequence: TGTGCCAGCAGTTTGGGGGGGCAGTCCACGTACGAGCAGTACTTC. The V gene is TRBV5-8, the J gene TRBJ2-7; a weak D match, TRBD2 (7 bases). CDR1 and CDR2 (germline): SGHTS, YDEGEE. The CDR3 is 15 amino acids. Full variable domain (remainder filled in from reference TRBV5-8 and TRBJ2-7): EAGVTQSPTHLIKTRGQQATLRCSPISGHTSVYWYQQALGLGLQFLLWYDEGEERNRGNFPPRFSGRQFPNYSSELNVNALELEDSALYLCASSLGGQSTYEQYFGPGTRLTVT.

This sequence joins TRBV5-1 and TRBJ2-1, with 7 bases aligning to TRBD1. The germline V gene has CDR1 SGHRS and CDR2 YFSETQ. After removal of 4 bases from V and 8 bases from J, the junction contained 15 bases not matched to a gene. The CDR3 totals 16 residues. CDR3 nucleotides: TGCGCCAGCAGCACCGGGTTCAGGACAGGCGGCTATGAGCAGTTCTTC. Amino acids: CASSTGFRTGGYEQFF.

This sequence joins TRBV18 and TRBJ2-2; TRBD1 is a possible D gene (6 bases). Germline V gives CDR1 KGHSH, CDR2 LQKENI. V was trimmed by 5 bases and J by 7 bases, leaving 14 bases between them. CDR3 length: 14 amino acids. CDR3 DNA sequence: TGTGCCAGCTCAGTGCGACAGGTTGGCGGGGAGCTGTTTTTT. Residues: CASSVRQVGGELFF.

The CDR3 DNA sequence: TGTGCCAGCAGTGAAGCGGGAGTAAGCTACGAGCAGTACTTC. This gives the protein CASSEAGVSYEQYF. The chain recombines TRBV2 with TRBJ2-7, with a possible D match to TRBD2 (5 bases). The CDR3 has 14 amino acids. Germline values: CDR1 SNHLY, CDR2 FYNNEI. Trimming removed 0 bases from V and 3 bases from J, with 9 bases in between.

A remark on this clone: Other DNA sequences of this sample code for an identical CDR3. The CDR3 here is CASSLSGTEAFF. The CDR3 nucleotides are TGTGCCAGCAGTTTATCGGGGACTGAAGCTTTCTTT. The rearrangement links TRBV12-3 or TRBV12-4 to TRBJ1-1, with D unresolved. Between the trimmed V and J ends, which lost 2 bases and 5 bases, there was a span of 6 bases. CDR3 length: 12 residues.

The rearrangement uses TRBV5-1 and TRBJ2-7; TRBD2 is a possible D gene (6 bases). Germline assignment: CDR1 SGHRS and CDR2 YFSETQ. Deletions cut 0 bases from V and 0 bases from J, with 10 bases between. The CDR3 is 15 residues long. The CDR3 DNA reads TGCGCCAGCAGCTTGGTTGGCGGGGCCTCCTACGAGCAGTACTTC. It yields the protein CASSLVGGASYEQYF.

The rearrangement links TRBV19 to TRBJ1-1, with TRBD1 as a possible D gene (5 bases). The V gene lost 8 bases and the J gene lost 6 bases, with 13 bases spanning the gap. The CDR3 is 12 residues long. Germline assignment: CDR1 LNHDA and CDR2 SQIVND (reference sequence). CDR3 sequence: CASLRGNAEAFF. For the CDR3, the DNA is TGTGCCAGTCTCCGGGGGAATGCTGAAGCTTTCTTT.

The chain employs TRBV19 and TRBJ2-3; D not certain. Trimming removed 4 bases at V and 2 bases at J, with 10 bases between. The CDR3 has 14 amino acids. Germline CDR1 LNHDA, CDR2 SQIVND (reference sequence). The CDR3, as DNA: TGTGCCAGTAGTAACTCCCCAAACACAGATACGCAGTATTTT. Residues: CASSNSPNTDTQYF.

The chain carries TRBV10-2 and TRBJ1-6; D remains ambiguous. The V gene's germline CDR1 is WSHSY and CDR2 SAAADI. V lost 7 bases to trimming and J lost 0 bases, with 13 bases between them. This CDR3 spans 16 amino acids. CDR3 sequence (DNA): TGCGCCAGCAAGGTGGGAGAGAGCTCCTATAATTCACCCCTCCACTTT. This encodes CASKVGESSYNSPLHF.

This clone showed up just once. The J gene is TRBJ1-2, the V gene TRBV7-6, with 7 bases that match TRBD1. Germline lookup yields CDR1 SGHVS and CDR2 FNYEAQ. Unmatched junction bases numbered 10, after V lost 5 bases and J lost 7 bases. The CDR3 has 14 residues. CDR3 sequence (DNA): TGTGCCAGCAGCCAATACCAGACAGGGAGTGGCTACACCTTC. It translates to CASSQYQTGSGYTF.

The chain carries TRBV5-1 and TRBJ1-1, with 10 bases lining up with TRBD1. CDR1 and CDR2 (germline): SGHRS, YFSETQ. This CDR3 region has 16 residues. The V and J ends lost 1 base and 0 bases, in that order; junction bases with no gene match: 3. The CDR3 protein is CASSLMGQGMNTEAFF. The CDR3, as DNA: TGCGCCAGCAGCTTGATGGGACAGGGGATGAACACTGAAGCTTTCTTT.

V usage is TRBV4-2 and J usage is TRBJ1-2; 7 bases are a match to TRBD1. The CDR3 length is 14 residues. V shed 0 bases, J shed 8 bases, and the junction held 6 bases outside the gene matches. From germline, CDR1 is LGHNA and CDR2 YNFKEQ. The chain's CDR3 is CASSQETTGVGYTF. The CDR3, as DNA: TGTGCCAGCAGCCAAGAGACCACAGGGGTCGGCTACACCTTC.

The gene calls are TRBV3-1 (or the pseudogene TRBV3-2) and TRBJ1-1; D gene unclear. The ends were cut back, 1 base at V and 5 bases at J, with 5 bases in the middle. This CDR3 spans 12 amino acids. Germline V gives CDR1 LGHDT, CDR2 YNNKEL (reference sequence). CDR3 nucleotide sequence: TGTGCCAGCAGCCAAGCGGGGACTGAAGCTTTCTTT. This sequence encodes CASSQAGTEAFF.

The chain combines TRBV7-2 with TRBJ2-5; 15 bases align to TRBD2. There are 16 residues in the CDR3. After removal of 5 bases from V and 2 bases from J, the junction contained 3 bases not matched to a gene. Germline V gene lookup returns CDR1 SGHTA and CDR2 FQGNSA. CDR3 amino acids: CASSRTSGGAQETQYF. The CDR3 coding sequence is TGTGCCAGCAGCCGGACTAGCGGGGGGGCACAAGAGACCCAGTACTTC.

This chain uses TRBV28 with TRBJ2-5; weak D call: TRBD2 (7 bases). V was clipped by 5 bases and J by 5 bases, with 15 bases between them. CDR1 and CDR2 from the germline V gene are MDHEN and SYDVKM. The CDR3 extends over 14 amino acids. For the CDR3, the DNA is TGTGCCAGCAGTGACCACGAGGGGGGGGAGACCCAGTACTTC. Its translation: CASSDHEGGETQYF.

The chain is built from TRBV27 and TRBJ1-2; 8 positions match TRBD1. The CDR3 sequence is 13 residues long. Germline CDR1 and CDR2: MNHEY and SMNVEV (reference sequence). Trimming at V came to 6 bases and at J to 4 bases, leaving 4 bases not matched to a gene. Here the CDR3 DNA reads TGTGCCAGCAGCTCTCAGGGGGCCTATGGCTACACCTTC. Its protein product is CASSSQGAYGYTF.